This TCR beta chain was recovered during a study of blood T cell repertoires in COVID-19. Study context: Acute-phase and convalescent COVID-19 samples originated in the United States, Italy and Spain. T cells, B-cell-depleted T cells, or PBMCs provided the cDNA or gDNA that served as material.

The germline V gene encodes CDR1 SNHLY and CDR2 FYNNEI. The V gene lost 8 bases and the J gene lost 7 bases, with 18 bases spanning the gap. This CDR3 has 14 residues. Methods used by the authors: The authors estimated nucleated cell counts from reference gene primer amplification. Sequencing used immunoSEQ multiplex PCR; TCRdb keeps in-frame clones, though not all of them. The DNA was the basis for D and trimming; V, J and clone size are from that table. The data hold about 240,000 clones, with approximately 80% observed a single time. Sequencing was performed on peripheral blood. The V call is TRBV2, the J call TRBJ2-1; a possible D gene is TRBD2 (6 bases). This clonotype originated in a woman aged 80 or over with acute or convalescent COVID-19. The CDR3 bases are TGTGCCAGCCTAAAAGTTCAACTAGCAAATGAGCAGTTCTTC. Translated, it gives CASLKVQLANEQFF.